Listed below are T cell receptor beta chains from one sample, sequenced in a study of fetal regulatory T cell absence and autoimmunity. Sequenced by immunoSEQ multiplex PCR; TCRdb stores in-frame clones only, minus some. The sample includes some 50,000 clones, approximately 83% seen only once; the top ten take about 0.37%. The sequenced material came from cord blood. All receptors derive from a newborn boy with IPEX syndrome. CDR3s include the opening cysteine and the closing phenylalanine or tryptophan.

v_gene	j_gene	CDR3aa
TRBV7-8	TRBJ2-5	CASSVSGTSGQETQYF
TRBV18	TRBJ2-5	CASSVAGFQETQYF
TRBV30	TRBJ2-7	CAWRGTSVSYEQYF
TRBV4-2	TRBJ2-7	CASSQERNTYEQYF
TRBV6-1	TRBJ2-7	CASSGYNEQYF
TRBV7-9	TRBJ2-7	CASSLAGGYEQYF
TRBV6-1	TRBJ2-7	CASSEVWGYEQYF
TRBV5-1	TRBJ1-3	CASSGNRDSGNTIYF
TRBV30	TRBJ1-2	CAWTGPPNYGYTF
TRBV9	TRBJ2-3	CASSVGGGTSPDTQYF
TRBV5-1	TRBJ2-7	CASSLWLRTDEQYF
TRBV7-9	TRBJ2-5	CASSLEGIETQYF
TRBV4-2	TRBJ2-1	CASSQEVAGVDYEQFF
TRBV6-5	TRBJ2-7	CAGGQGSYEQYF
TRBV13	TRBJ2-5	CASSRQGAGETQYF
TRBV27	TRBJ2-1	CASSGGTSGSEQFF
TRBV19	TRBJ1-5	CASSIDKGAGNQPQHF
TRBV5-4	TRBJ1-2	CASSLGTGPNYGYTF
TRBV7-6	TRBJ2-2	CASSLDTGELFF
TRBV7-8	TRBJ2-5	CASSRAAYQETQYF
TRBV30	TRBJ2-4	CAWSEGKNIQYF
TRBV29-1	TRBJ2-3	CSADSLTDTQYF
TRBV2	TRBJ2-1	CASYGPASGTEYNEQFF
TRBV6-1	TRBJ1-2	CASSALGYYGYTF
TRBV10-3	TRBJ2-5	CAISEGGGETQYF
TRBV6-6	TRBJ2-5	CASRPQTGRIETQYF
TRBV4-3	TRBJ2-7	CASSQDRGTGGFYEQYF
TRBV4-2	TRBJ2-7	CASSQRSSYEQYF
TRBV5-6	TRBJ2-5	CASSLALGHAKETQYF
TRBV15	TRBJ2-2	CATSRGLAAGERELFF
TRBV5-8	TRBJ1-6	CASSLAGSSYNSPLHF
TRBV5-4	TRBJ1-1	CASSLDRGSLEAFF
TRBV5-4	TRBJ2-2	CASSHTGELFF
TRBV10-3	TRBJ2-7	CAISGNSGGPYEQYF
TRBV12-1	TRBJ2-1	CATAFRTSGPYWDEQFF
TRBV19	TRBJ1-5	CASCPPGGDPRNQPQHF
TRBV12-5	TRBJ1-5	CASVWGTGNQPQHF
TRBV9	TRBJ1-4	CASSVDGGTNEKLFF
TRBV18	TRBJ1-5	CASSPGRSNQPQHF
TRBV4-1	TRBJ2-7	CASSQVGTSYEQYF
TRBV6-5	TRBJ1-2	CASSYSNRAYGYTF
TRBV5-1	TRBJ1-5	CASSLRAGDNQPQHF
TRBV5-4	TRBJ1-3	CASSYRGRSGNTIYF
TRBV27	TRBJ2-7	CASSLRGTGSYEQYF
TRBV21-1	TRBJ1-5	CASSQKAGQSNQPQHF
TRBV7-9	TRBJ1-2	CASSLSKESYGYTF
TRBV9	TRBJ2-7	CASSVAPGTYEQYF
TRBV11-2	TRBJ2-1	CASRRPGQRRGNEQFF
TRBV7-9	TRBJ2-1	CASSLVLAGGGLYNEQFF
TRBV27	TRBJ2-3	CASRGWTDTQYF
TRBV6-6	TRBJ2-1	CASSYSSRSSYNEQFF
TRBV5-1	TRBJ2-7	CASSLPEKPYEQYF
TRBV30	TRBJ2-1	CAWSVMASGSYNEQFF
TRBV19	TRBJ1-2	CASSPYRGGDYGYTF
TRBV7-9	TRBJ1-1	CASSPLWDRGFTEAFF
TRBV10-3	TRBJ1-1	CAISAGVMAFF